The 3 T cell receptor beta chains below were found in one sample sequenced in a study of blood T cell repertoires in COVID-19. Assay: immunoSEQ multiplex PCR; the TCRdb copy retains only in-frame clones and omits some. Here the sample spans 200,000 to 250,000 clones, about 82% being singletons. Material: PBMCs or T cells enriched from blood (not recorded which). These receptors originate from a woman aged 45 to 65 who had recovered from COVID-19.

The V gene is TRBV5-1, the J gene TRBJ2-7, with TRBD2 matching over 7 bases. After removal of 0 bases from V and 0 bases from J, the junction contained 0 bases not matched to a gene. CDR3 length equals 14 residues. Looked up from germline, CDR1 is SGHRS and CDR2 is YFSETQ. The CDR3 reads CASSLGGSSYEQYF. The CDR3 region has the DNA TGCGCCAGCAGCTTGGGCGGGAGCTCCTACGAGCAGTACTTC.

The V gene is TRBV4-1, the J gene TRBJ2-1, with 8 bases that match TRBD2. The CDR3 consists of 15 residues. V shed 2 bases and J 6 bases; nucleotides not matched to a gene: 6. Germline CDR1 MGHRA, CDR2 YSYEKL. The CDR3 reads CASSQPGTRGNEQFF. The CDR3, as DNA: TGCGCCAGCAGCCAACCCGGGACTAGAGGCAATGAGCAGTTCTTC.

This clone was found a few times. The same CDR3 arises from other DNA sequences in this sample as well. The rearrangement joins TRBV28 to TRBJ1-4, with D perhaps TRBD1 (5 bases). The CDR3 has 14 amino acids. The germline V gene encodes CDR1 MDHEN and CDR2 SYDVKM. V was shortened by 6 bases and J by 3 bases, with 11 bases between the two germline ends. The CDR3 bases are TGTGCCAGCAGCTCTGGGGGGGCTAATGAAAAACTGTTTTTT. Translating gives CASSSGGANEKLFF.